This TCR beta chain emerged from a study of blood T cell repertoires in COVID-19 (dated by TCRdb to the early 2020s). About the investigation overall: The collaborator samples originated in the United States, Italy and Spain and spanned the acute and convalescent phases of COVID-19. The material from the prospective study consisted of cDNA or gDNA derived from T cells, B-cell-depleted T cells, or PBMCs. The repertoires were released in a freely available public database intended as a resource for research on the immune response to SARS-CoV-2. The sample metadata nearly always contained a de-identified subject ID, COVID-19 status, age in years and sex. Where available, HLA class I and class II types were taken from metadata supplied by the sample provider and were not determined by assay-based typing. Deeply sampled blood TCRbeta repertoires from subjects exposed to, actively infected with, or recovered from COVID-19 were included in the dataset. Samples came from the ongoing ImmuneRACE study (first 160 participants) plus 1,254 subjects from 6 global collaborators.

The immunoSEQ Assay, a bias-controlled multiplex PCR, was used to amplify TCRbeta CDR3 regions from genomic DNA. The original methods were these. Within the assay, amplification of reference gene primers was used to estimate how many nucleated cells each sample contained. Sequence reads were collapsed and filtered to measure the absolute abundance of every unique TCRbeta CDR3 rearrangement. For each sample, productive Simpson clonality was calculated as the square root of Simpson's diversity index over productive rearrangements. Imported from immuneACCESS, the table was reduced by TCRdb to in-frame sequences with V and J called. These copies leave out some clones; in studies compared against another copy, an unresolved V gene accounts for under half, and the cause of the remainder is not known. V and J calls and clone size come straight from that table; D and trimming were deduced from the DNA. The sample profile shows a few hundred thousand clones; about 91% of them were found once. The leading ten clones occupy 5.5% to 8.5% of the sample.

Samples from volunteer blood donors who had recovered from COVID-19 were contributed by a second Seattle source. The collaborating institutions used their own protocols to collect whole blood in K2EDTA tubes. For TCRbeta analysis, collaborator samples were shipped as frozen whole blood, as isolated PBMCs, or as DNA extracted from either sample type. Details on this clone: Its antigen is currently not known. No base qualities exist here, and no much larger clone lies one base off it.

Study-wide conclusions, independent of this receptor: The quantity of clinical and demographic metadata differed by source and by participant and was supplied without curation.

The receptor was derived from a woman aged 25 to 45 who had recovered from COVID-19. Sequencing was performed on peripheral blood.

The CDR3 corresponds to CASSRGLNTEAFF. The nucleotides read TGTGCCAGTTCCAGGGGGTTGAACACTGAAGCTTTCTTT. The sequence is built from TRBV28 and TRBJ1-1; 7 junctional bases match TRBD1. Taken from cysteine to phenylalanine, the CDR3 has 13 residues. Only the CDR3 portion is preserved as DNA: 39 bases, with reading frame beginning at the first base. The germline V gene sets CDR1 to MDHEN and CDR2 to SYDVKM. Here V drops 9 bases and J drops 0 bases, and the junction holds 4 bases not matched to any gene. Here the CDR3 is joined to the reference TRBV28 and TRBJ1-1 genes, and the full variable domain is: DVKVTQSSRYLVKRTGEKVFLECVQDMDHENMFWYRQDPGLGLRLIYFSYDVKMKEKGDIPEGYSVSREKKERFSLILESASTNQTSMYLCASSRGLNTEAFFGQGTRLTVV.